These T cell receptor beta chains were read from a single sample in a study of beta chain features in type 1 diabetes. The protocol was immunoSEQ multiplex PCR, while the TCRdb copy is restricted to in-frame clones and leaves out a portion. This repertoire shows 130,000 to 150,000 clones, around 50% found once; its top ten account for 0.35% to 0.45%. What was sequenced was Tregs from blood. These TCRs come from a man aged 18 to 35 in good health. Both conserved end residues are part of each CDR3. The D gene is left open where the match is weak. Not every row has a clone size; where given, it reads once, few, many or a size class.

v_gene	d_gene	abundance	j_gene	CDR3nt	CDR3aa
TRBV7-2	-	few	TRBJ1-2	TGTGCCAGCAGCGCCCGGGGGGGAGGCTACACCTTC	CASSARGGGYTF
TRBV7-8	TRBD1	few	TRBJ2-7	TGTGCCAGCAATAAGGACAGGGTGGACGAGCAGTACTTC	CASNKDRVDEQYF
TRBV10-3	-	few	TRBJ1-1	TGTGCCATCAGTGAGAAGAGAGACAGAGAAGCTTTCTTT	CAISEKRDREAFF
TRBV7-3	TRBD2	-	TRBJ2-7	TGTGCCAGCAGCTTATTAGCGGGGGGGGGTTCCGAGCAGTACTTC	CASSLLAGGGSEQYF
TRBV28	-	-	TRBJ2-2	TGTGCCAGCAGCCAAGGGGACACCGGGGAGCTGTTTTTT	CASSQGDTGELFF
TRBV7-8	-	-	TRBJ1-5	TGTGCCAGCAGCCCAGACAGGCTCCAGCCCCAGCATTTT	CASSPDRLQPQHF
TRBV28	-	-	TRBJ1-1	TGTGCCAGCAGTTCAGGGGCTATGAACACTGAAGCTTTCTTT	CASSSGAMNTEAFF
TRBV20-1	-	-	TRBJ1-1	TGCAGTGCTAAGGGGATTGAAGCTTTCTTT	CSAKGIEAFF
TRBV6-5	-	-	TRBJ1-4	TGTGCCAGCAGTCGTCGCCGGGGAGGTGAAAAACTGTTTTTT	CASSRRRGGEKLFF
TRBV18	-	-	TRBJ1-2	TGTGCCAGCTCACCACCGAACCTATCCCGGGGCTACACCTTC	CASSPPNLSRGYTF
TRBV29-1	-	few	TRBJ2-1	TGCAGCGTTGAATCGAACAGGGCCTACAATGAGCAGTTCTTC	CSVESNRAYNEQFF
TRBV4-1	-	-	TRBJ1-2	TGCGCCAGCAGCCAACCTGGACTGAGTACTAACTATGGCTACACCTTC	CASSQPGLSTNYGYTF
TRBV6-6	TRBD1	few	TRBJ2-3	TGTGCCACCCGGGACAGGACGTACACAGATACGCAGTATTTT	CATRDRTYTDTQYF
TRBV5-1	-	-	TRBJ1-1	TGCGCCAGCAGCGGAGGGGCTTCGGTTGTGAACACTGAAGCTTTCTTT	CASSGGASVVNTEAFF
TRBV19	TRBD2	-	TRBJ2-3	TGTGCCAGTAGTAGGACGGGACGGCGGGGGACGGATACGCAGTATTTT	CASSRTGRRGTDTQYF
TRBV6-1	-	-	TRBJ2-7	TGTGCCAGCAAGCGGGTCTACTCCTACGAGCAGTACTTC	CASKRVYSYEQYF
TRBV4-2	TRBD2	-	TRBJ2-2	TGTGCCAGCAGACAACCGGGACTAGCCGCTAACACCGGGGAGCTGTTTTTT	CASRQPGLAANTGELFF
TRBV19	-	-	TRBJ2-1	TGTGCCAGTAGTATAAGGCGGGCCCTTCGGAATGAGCAGTTCTTC	CASSIRRALRNEQFF
TRBV7-8	-	few	TRBJ1-2	TGTGCCAGCAGCCCCCGTCTGGGGACAACGGGGGGCTACACCTTC	CASSPRLGTTGGYTF
TRBV5-4	TRBD2	few	TRBJ2-7	TGTGCCAGCAGCGGGACTAGCGGATCCTACGAGCAGTACTTC	CASSGTSGSYEQYF
TRBV28	-	once	TRBJ1-1	TGTGCCAGCAGAACTATGAACACTGAAGCTTTCTTT	CASRTMNTEAFF
TRBV19	-	few	TRBJ2-1	TGTGCCAGTAAGCGCGGCTACAATGAGCAGTTCTTC	CASKRGYNEQFF
TRBV7-2	TRBD2	-	TRBJ2-1	TGTGCCAGCAGCCGCGCGGGGGGGCTTAGGAATGAGCAGTTCTTC	CASSRAGGLRNEQFF
TRBV19	TRBD2	few	TRBJ2-1	TGTGCCAGTAGTATTCGCGGGGGGGCGGTTGAGCAGTTCTTC	CASSIRGGAVEQFF
TRBV7-9	TRBD1	-	TRBJ1-1	TGTGCCAGCAGCTACAGGGGTAAGCGGACTGAAGCTTTCTTT	CASSYRGKRTEAFF
TRBV7-2	-	-	TRBJ1-6	TGTGCCAGCAGCAAGACGGGGGGACCGAATTCACCCCTCCACTTT	CASSKTGGPNSPLHF
TRBV9	-	-	TRBJ1-1	TGTGCCAGCAGCCCCAGCCGGGGTGTCAACACTGAAGCTTTCTTT	CASSPSRGVNTEAFF
TRBV5-4	-	few	TRBJ2-6	TGTGCCAGCAGCGGCGGGGGCGGGGGCCAAATATTCTCTGGGGCCAACGTCCTGACTTTC	CASSGGGGGQIFSGANVLTF
TRBV18	TRBD2	few	TRBJ2-7	TGTGCCAGCTCACCACCGGGGGGGGTTCCCTACGAGCAGTACTTC	CASSPPGGVPYEQYF
TRBV7-9	-	few	TRBJ2-1	TGTGCCAGCAGCTTAGCTTCCACTGACAATGAGCAGTTCTTC	CASSLASTDNEQFF
TRBV18	TRBD1	few	TRBJ1-2	TGTGCCAGCTCGCGACAGGGGGCCCAGGGTGGCTACACCTTC	CASSRQGAQGGYTF
TRBV10-3	-	few	TRBJ1-2	TGTGCCATCAGTGGACCGACAGACAACTATGGCTACACCTTC	CAISGPTDNYGYTF
TRBV6-5	-	-	TRBJ2-3	TGTGCCAGCAGCCGGGGGTCAGATACGCAGTATTTT	CASSRGSDTQYF
TRBV6-5	-	-	TRBJ2-1	TGTGCCAGCAGTTACTCGTTACCTCGGGTGTACAATGAGCAGTTCTTC	CASSYSLPRVYNEQFF
TRBV7-3	TRBD2	-	TRBJ2-1	TGTGCCAGCAGCTTGCGACTAGCGGGAGGTTCCTCCTACAATGAGCAGTTCTTC	CASSLRLAGGSSYNEQFF
TRBV10-3	TRBD2	-	TRBJ2-7	TGTGCCATCAGGTCTAGCGGGGGGGACGAGCAGTACTTC	CAIRSSGGDEQYF
TRBV5-1	TRBD2	few	TRBJ2-7	TGCGCCAGGTACAGCGGGGCCTACTCCTACGAGCAGTACTTC	CARYSGAYSYEQYF
TRBV19	-	few	TRBJ1-1	TGTGCCAGTAGTATGGCGGAGGACACTGAAGCTTTCTTT	CASSMAEDTEAFF
TRBV18	TRBD2	-	TRBJ2-5	TGTGCCAGCTCGGCGGGGGGACCTCCGGAGACCCAGTACTTC	CASSAGGPPETQYF
TRBV19	-	few	TRBJ2-7	TGTGCCAGTAGTAACCAAGCCACCTACGAGCAGTACTTC	CASSNQATYEQYF
TRBV28	-	-	TRBJ2-7	TGTGCCAGCACCTCTCCCCAGGTTCCCTACGAGCAGTACTTC	CASTSPQVPYEQYF
TRBV4-2	-	few	TRBJ2-7	TGTGCCAGCAGCCAAGAATCCGGGAGTTGGGGCTACGAGCAGTACTTC	CASSQESGSWGYEQYF
TRBV5-1	TRBD1	-	TRBJ1-1	TGCGCCAGCAGCTGGACTGGACAGGGGGACACTGAAGCTTTCTTT	CASSWTGQGDTEAFF
TRBV5-1	-	-	TRBJ1-2	TGCGCCAGCAGCTTCGGTTCTAACTATGGCTACACCTTC	CASSFGSNYGYTF
TRBV7-2	-	-	TRBJ1-2	TGTGCCAGCAGCTTAGCGGTGGGCACCCACTATGGCTACACCTTC	CASSLAVGTHYGYTF
TRBV6-5	TRBD1	-	TRBJ2-5	TGTGCCAGCAGTTACGGGACAGCCTCGGAGACCCAGTACTTC	CASSYGTASETQYF
TRBV9	TRBD2	few	TRBJ2-5	TGTGCCAGCAGCCCCGGGGGGGGCCTAAGAGAGACCCAGTACTTC	CASSPGGGLRETQYF
TRBV7-2	-	few	TRBJ2-4	TGTGCCAGCAGCTTCCCCGGACAGAACATTCAGTACTTC	CASSFPGQNIQYF
TRBV30	TRBD1	once	TRBJ1-5	TGTGCCTGGACCCGTGGGGACAGGACGGTAAATAGCAATCAGCCCCAGCATTTT	CAWTRGDRTVNSNQPQHF
TRBV7-2	TRBD1	-	TRBJ1-2	TGTGCCAGCCAAGATTGGGACAGGAGGAACTATGGCTACACCTTC	CASQDWDRRNYGYTF
TRBV7-9	-	-	TRBJ2-7	TGTGCCAGCAGCCCCCGAGCGGTCTCCTACGAGCAGTACTTC	CASSPRAVSYEQYF
TRBV6-5	-	few	TRBJ1-2	TGTGCCAACCACGACAGCTACTATGGCTACACCTTC	CANHDSYYGYTF
TRBV7-9	-	-	TRBJ1-6	TGTGCCAGCAGCTTAGCGATGCAGGGGAATTCACCCCTCCACTTT	CASSLAMQGNSPLHF
TRBV5-6	-	-	TRBJ1-1	TGTGCCAGCAGACTCCGAGGAGACACTGAAGCTTTCTTT	CASRLRGDTEAFF
TRBV4-1	-	once	TRBJ1-5	TGCGCCAGCAGCCAAGATTGGGCAGGTAATCAGCCCCAGCATTTT	CASSQDWAGNQPQHF
TRBV7-3	-	-	TRBJ2-5	TGTGCCAGCAGCCGCGGATTACGCGCAGAAGAGACCCAGTACTTC	CASSRGLRAEETQYF
TRBV7-2	-	few	TRBJ2-3	TGTGCCAGCAGCCTAGTCAAGACTAGCACAGATACGCAGTATTTT	CASSLVKTSTDTQYF
TRBV11-1	TRBD1	few	TRBJ2-7	TGTGCCAGCAGCTTAAAATCGGCCGGACAGGGATACGAGCAGTACTTC	CASSLKSAGQGYEQYF
TRBV28	TRBD1	-	TRBJ2-7	TGTGCCAGCAAGACAGGGGGCTACGAGCAGTACTTC	CASKTGGYEQYF